The subject of this entry is one TCR beta chain. Which antigen it targets is not known. There are no base qualities to consult, and no much larger clone falls within one base. Based on the germline V gene, the CDR1 and CDR2 sequences are MNHEY and SVGAGI. Taken from cysteine to phenylalanine, the CDR3 has 14 residues. Kept here is only the CDR3 DNA, which spans 42 bases and is read in frame from base 1. The V and J ends are trimmed by 6 bases and 1 base, leaving 13 bases between them. Libraries came from the immunoSEQ multiplex PCR assay. TCRdb retrieved this table from immuneACCESS and kept in-frame rearrangements only. Not all clones are present; in checked studies, unresolved V genes account for under half, and no reason is known for the remainder. This sample is represented by 700,000 or so clones; 80% to 90% of them were singletons. In total, the top ten clones hold about 0.0098% of the sample.

The data belong to a study of shared T cell receptors in the human thymus (dated by TCRdb to about 2021). Regarding the research as a whole: The study investigated the way shared, self-reactive T-cell receptor alpha chains are produced in the human thymus.

The sample was also linked to a second study, of human thymus T cells. Per that second paper: Immunologically healthy infants undergoing open corrective cardiac surgery for congenital heart defects in Finland were used as donors. The thymus tissue came from surgical resects taken out during corrective cardiac surgery. Usage of V and J gene segments appeared to be biased in both the thymic and the peripheral blood repertoires. The related research reported highly overlapping thymic TCR repertoires among unrelated individuals. TCR alpha and beta repertoires from about 8 infant thymus samples and a few related peripheral blood samples were characterized in the study. The cohort included over five male and a couple of female infants, with donor ages spanning 7 to 244 days. Thymocytes were released mechanically from tissue and stored at -70 °C as pellets of 10-30 million cells. Genomic DNA was extracted from frozen cell pellets with a QIAsymphony instrument. The immunoSEQ multiplex PCR assay was used to amplify the TCRB and TCRAD loci from a standardized quantity of quality-controlled genomic DNA. Amplicons spanned the V(D)J region at a length sufficient to cover the CDR3 and identify V and J genes. Amplicon sequencing was performed on an Illumina platform through the commercial immunoSEQ service. Primer bias and sequencing errors were corrected as previously described, and TCRAD and TCRB definitions were based on the IMGT database. immunoSEQ Analyzer 3.0 and VDJTools were used for repertoire analysis, which covered basic statistics, V/J segment usage, diversity estimates, rarefaction and pairwise overlap. Chao1, ChaoE, Efron-Thisted, Shannon and inverse Simpson indices were used to estimate diversity, which was also estimated on datasets down-sampled to the smallest sample. For repertoire overlap, CDR3 nucleotide sequence, V gene and J gene had to match strictly, and clustering was done by Jaccard-based multidimensional scaling. On average, thymus samples yielded approximately 780,000 unique TCRB clonotypes, whereas blood samples yielded some 80,000.

This receptor was taken from a girl less than two years old with a congenital heart defect. Donor details come from another sample of the same person, matched by shared clones. The sequenced material came from thymocytes. This sequence uses TRBV6-5 and TRBJ2-7; the D gene is possibly TRBD1, with 6 bases matching. The CDR3 has the sequence CASSKTTGSYEQYF. In nucleotide form, the sequence is TGTGCCAGCAGCAAAACGACAGGATCCTACGAGCAGTACTTC.